A single sample gave rise to the 16 T cell receptor beta chains below, sequenced in a study of T cells in Graves' hyperthyroidism and ophthalmopathy. Amplification yielded TCR beta CDR3 regions, with RNA transcripts as the source. The HTBI primer set served for first-round RT-PCR of the TCR CDR3. From the multiplex PCR reads, TCRdb called clonotypes with MiXCR, one entry per CDR3 protein. The sample contains roughly 170,000 distinct CDR3 sequences, roughly 10% of which appear only once. Sequencing input: blood. These receptors came from a young woman with Graves' hyperthyroidism that later progressed to Graves' ophthalmopathy.

This clonotype has at least ten counts. The gene calls are TRBV20-1 and TRBJ2-1; D remains ambiguous. The CDR3 has 14 amino acids. Trimming cost V 4 bases and J 0 bases, with 10 bases left between them. The germline CDR1 and CDR2 sequences are DFQATT and SNEGSKA (reference sequence). In DNA, the CDR3 is TGCAGTGCTAAGGGCTGGAGCTCCTACAATGAGCAGTTCTTC. Translation: CSAKGWSSYNEQFF.

This clonotype has at least ten counts. The chain couples TRBV13 to TRBJ2-7; the D is unclear. The germline V gene has CDR1 PRHDT and CDR2 FYEKMQ (reference sequence). This CDR3 has 17 amino acids. The V end was cut by 5 bases, the J end by 1 base, with 21 bases between. The CDR3 sequence: CASSPLSSLKSSYEQYF. CDR3 bases: TGTGCCAGCAGCCCTCTTTCCAGCCTCAAGTCTTCCTACGAGCAGTACTTC.

This clonotype was seen a handful of times. The gene calls are TRBV29-1 and TRBJ2-1, with D possibly matching TRBD2 (7 bases). V lost 2 bases, J lost 13 bases, and 18 bases lay in between. Germline V gene lookup returns CDR1 SQVTM and CDR2 ANQGSEA. The CDR3 is 13 amino acids. CDR3 in DNA: TGCAGCGTTGAACGGGGCAGGGAGGGGGGACAGTTCTTC. Protein: CSVERGREGGQFF.

This clonotype came up a few times. The V and J genes are TRBV4-1 and TRBJ1-1; D is ambiguous. The V end was cut by 4 bases, the J end by 1 base, with 13 bases between. The CDR3 runs 15 residues. Looked up from germline, CDR1 is MGHRA and CDR2 is YSYEKL. The CDR3 bases are TGCGCCAGCAGCCTGGGGTGGTTAAAGAACACTGAAGCTTTCTTT. Translation gives CASSLGWLKNTEAFF.

Only a few counts were recorded for this clonotype. The V gene is TRBV15, the J gene TRBJ2-5; perhaps TRBD1 as D (7 bases). CDR3 length: 16 residues. V was shortened by 0 bases and J by 3 bases, with 14 bases between the two germline ends. Germline values: CDR1 LNHNV, CDR2 YYDKDF (reference sequence). The chain's CDR3 is CATSRDEGGGKETQYF. DNA of the CDR3: TGTGCCACCAGCAGAGATGAAGGGGGCGGGAAAGAGACCCAGTACTTC.

This chain uses TRBV5-1 with TRBJ2-1, with TRBD2 matching over 12 bases. The V segment lost 7 bases and the J segment 4 bases; nucleotides outside the gene matches: 9. This CDR3 region has 16 residues. CDR1 SGHRS and CDR2 YFSETQ come from the germline V gene. CDR3 nucleotides: TGCGCCAGCCGTCGTCGGACTAGCGGGGAGTACAATGAGCAGTTCTTC. It codes for CASRRRTSGEYNEQFF.

The CDR3 is CASSAGLASETQYF. CDR3 bases: TGTGCCAGCAGCGCCGGACTAGCGAGCGAGACCCAGTACTTC. This chain links TRBV25-1 with TRBJ2-5; TRBD2 agrees at 9 bases. CDR1 and CDR2 (germline): MGHDK, SYGVNS. This CDR3 has 14 amino acids. With V trimmed by 6 bases and J by 5 bases, 7 bases remained unmatched.

This clonotype has ten or more counts. CDR3 residues: CASSPGPPEKLFF. The CDR3 DNA sequence: TGTGCCAGCAGCCCCGGGCCGCCTGAAAAACTGTTTTTT. The chain employs TRBV6-1 and TRBJ1-4, with no clear D. CDR1 and CDR2 (germline): MNHNS, SASEGT. CDR3 length: 13 amino acids. V was clipped by 6 bases and J by 7 bases, with 12 bases between them.

This clonotype was observed many times. The chain combines TRBV7-3 with TRBJ2-3; possibly TRBD1 for D (5 bases). Germline assignment: CDR1 SGHTA and CDR2 FQGTGA. Trimming pared 1 base from V and 9 bases from J, leaving 11 bases between. The CDR3 has 13 amino acids. CDR3 in DNA: TGTGCCAGCAGCTTAAATCAGCAGGGAACGCAGTATTTT. This codes for CASSLNQQGTQYF.

This clonotype has at least ten counts. This chain connects TRBV3-1 to TRBJ2-1, with 8 bases lining up with TRBD2. CDR1 LGHDT and CDR2 YNNKEL come from the germline V gene (reference sequence). V shed 7 bases, J shed 4 bases, and the junction held 3 bases outside the gene matches. The CDR3 loop spans 13 amino acids. The CDR3 DNA sequence: TGTGCCAGCACTGGACTAGCTTACAATGAGCAGTTCTTC. Amino acids: CASTGLAYNEQFF.

J is TRBJ1-3 and V is TRBV3-1; D is possibly TRBD1 (5 bases). The CDR3 covers 16 residues. V was cut by 4 bases and J by 0 bases, with 13 bases left in between. Germline-derived CDR1 and CDR2 are LGHDT and YNNKEL (reference sequence). CDR3 residues: CASSPGAPASGNTIYF. The DNA for the CDR3 is TGTGCCAGCAGCCCTGGGGCTCCTGCCTCTGGAAACACCATATATTTT.

This clonotype came up many times. The chain recombines TRBV7-2 with TRBJ2-1; TRBD2 matches at 15 bases. This CDR3 spans 17 amino acids. The V segment lost 5 bases and the J segment 7 bases; nucleotides outside the gene matches: 9. CDR1 SGHTA and CDR2 FQGNSA come from the germline V gene. The CDR3 DNA is TGTGCCAGCAGCCCCGGACTAGCGGGAGGGCCAGGGAATGAGCAGTTCTTC. Its translation is CASSPGLAGGPGNEQFF.

This clonotype was seen many times. This sequence joins TRBV7-8 and TRBJ2-1; 14 bases are shared with TRBD2. Germline CDR1 and CDR2: SGHVS and FQNEAQ. This CDR3 has 19 residues. The V and J ends lost 4 bases and 0 bases, in that order; junction bases with no gene match: 8. This CDR3 is CASSSGTSGGRSSYNEQFF. Written as DNA, the CDR3 is TGTGCCAGCAGCTCCGGGACTAGCGGGGGAAGGAGCTCCTACAATGAGCAGTTCTTC.

This clonotype has at least ten counts. This chain connects TRBV10-2 to TRBJ1-3, with no clear D. In germline, CDR1 is WSHSY, CDR2 SAAADI. V gave up 7 bases and J gave up 0 bases, with 16 bases separating them. CDR3 length equals 16 residues. The CDR3 spells CASKGSDSRSGNTIYF. The CDR3 nucleotides are TGCGCCAGCAAAGGATCGGACTCGCGCTCTGGAAACACCATATATTTT.

There are many counts of this clonotype. The V and J genes are TRBV4-1 and TRBJ1-5; the D gene is possibly TRBD1 (6 bases). The germline gives CDR1 MGHRA, CDR2 YSYEKL. V shed 0 bases and J shed 6 bases, with 15 bases lying between them. The CDR3 is 16 amino acids. CDR3 residues: CASSQEGQGYIQPQHF. The CDR3 DNA sequence: TGCGCCAGCAGCCAAGAAGGGCAGGGGTATATTCAGCCCCAGCATTTT.

This clonotype appeared many times. V is TRBV11-2 and J is TRBJ1-4, with D possibly matching TRBD1 (6 bases). CDR3 size: 15 residues. Trimming cost V 1 base and J 8 bases, with 14 bases left between them. The germline V gene has CDR1 SGHAT and CDR2 FQNNGV. The CDR3 spells CASSLVGHPEEKLFF. The CDR3 bases are TGTGCCAGCAGCTTAGTGGGACATCCGGAAGAAAAACTGTTTTTT. Supplemented by reference TRBV11-2 and TRBJ1-4, the full variable domain reads EAGVAQSPRYKIIEKRQSVAFWCNPISGHATLYWYQQILGQGPKLLIQFQNNGVVDDSQLPKDRFSAERLKGVDSTLKIQPAKLEDSAVYLCASSLVGHPEEKLFFGSGTQLSVL.